Each of the 24 T cell receptor beta chains below was sequenced from the same sample in a study of control samples from healthy donors and cancer patients. Produced via immunoSEQ multiplex PCR; TCRdb's table is partial and in-frame only. In the table there are more than 150,000 clones, 93% of which are singletons. The sequenced material came from blood. These receptors came from a man over 45 in good health.

This chain joins TRBV29-1 and TRBJ2-1, with 7 bases fitting TRBD1. The CDR3 is made up of 17 amino acids. Germline CDR1 and CDR2: SQVTM and ANQGSEA. Trimming at V came to 5 bases and at J to 0 bases, leaving 13 bases not matched to a gene. The CDR3 coding sequence is TGCAGCGTTCACGATATTGGACAGGAAAGCTCCTACAATGAGCAGTTCTTC. Amino acids: CSVHDIGQESSYNEQFF.

The chain joins TRBV3-1 (or the pseudogene TRBV3-2) to TRBJ2-1; 7 bases agree with TRBD2. This CDR3 region has 14 residues. Unmatched junction bases numbered 7, after V lost 7 bases and J lost 4 bases. Germline CDR1 LGHDT, CDR2 YNNKEL (reference sequence). The DNA for the CDR3 is TGTGCCAGCACCCCGGGACTAATTTACAATGAGCAGTTCTTC. Translating it yields CASTPGLIYNEQFF.

This sequence joins TRBV21-1 and TRBJ2-1; no check of the table's D call, TRBD2, against the DNA was made. TRBV21-1 is a documented pseudogene. This CDR3 comprises 15 residues. The CDR3 DNA reads as TGTGCCAGCAGCAAAGAGCGGGAGGGCGAAAATGAGCAGTTCTTC. It yields the protein CASSKEREGENEQFF.

The J gene is TRBJ2-1, the V gene TRBV25-1, with D uncertain. Trimming pared 4 bases from V and 6 bases from J, leaving 10 bases between. CDR1 and CDR2 from the germline V gene are MGHDK and SYGVNS. CDR3 length: 13 residues. The CDR3 DNA follows: TGTGCCAGCAGTGTTGCGCGGACCAATGAGCAGTTCTTC. It codes for CASSVARTNEQFF.

This clone was observed once. The chain uses TRBV5-4 and TRBJ1-3, with no clear D. The V end lost 4 bases, the J end lost 0 bases, and 8 bases lay between the germline ends. Germline CDR1 reads SGHNT; CDR2 reads YYREEE (reference sequence). The CDR3 sequence is 14 residues long. CDR3 bases: TGTGCCAGCAGCGCCGGTGGCTCTGGAAACACCATATATTTT. This translates into CASSAGGSGNTIYF. The entire variable domain, with the rest obtained from reference TRBV5-4 and TRBJ1-3, is as follows: ETGVTQSPTHLIKTRGQQVTLRCSSQSGHNTVSWYQQALGQGPQFIFQYYREEENGRGNFPPRFSGLQFPNYSSELNVNALELDDSALYLCASSAGGSGNTIYFGEGSWLTVV.

CDR3 amino acids: CASSYSWDGSNIQYF. For the CDR3, the DNA is TGTGCCAGCAGTTACTCGTGGGACGGATCTAACATTCAGTACTTC. The rearrangement uses TRBV6-5 and TRBJ2-4; D is perhaps TRBD1 or TRBD2 (5 bases each). From germline, CDR1 is MNHEY and CDR2 SVGAGI. The CDR3 consists of 15 residues. Trimming shortened V by 0 bases and J by 7 bases, and 13 bases separated the two germline ends.

J is TRBJ2-7 and V is TRBV30; D gene unclear. Germline values: CDR1 GTSNPN, CDR2 SVGIG (reference sequence). This CDR3 has 11 residues. V was pared by 2 bases and J by 5 bases, with 7 bases between. Here the CDR3 reads CAWSSFDEQYF. In DNA form, the CDR3 reads TGTGCCTGGAGTTCCTTCGACGAGCAGTACTTC. Supplemented by reference TRBV30 and TRBJ2-7, the full variable domain reads SQTIHQWPATLVQPVGSPLSLECTVEGTSNPNLYWYRQAAGRGLQLLFYSVGIGQISSEVPQNLSASRPQDRQFILSSKKLLLSDSGFYLCAWSSFDEQYFGPGTRLTVT.

This chain joins TRBV28 and TRBJ1-6, with 10 bases matching TRBD1. The V segment lost 6 bases and the J segment 7 bases; nucleotides outside the gene matches: 6. The germline gives CDR1 MDHEN, CDR2 SYDVKM. This CDR3 spans 15 amino acids. The CDR3 DNA is TGTGCCAGCAGCCCCCCGGGACAGGGGAATTCACCCCTCCACTTT. Its translation is CASSPPGQGNSPLHF.

The chain recombines TRBV24-1 with TRBJ1-4; 7 nucleotides align to TRBD1. The length of the CDR3 is 14 residues. V was pared by 3 bases and J by 4 bases, with 1 base of the junction left unmatched. The germline V gene encodes CDR1 KGHDR and CDR2 SFDVKD. CDR3 in amino acids: CATSDAGGNEKLFF. Here the CDR3 DNA reads TGTGCCACCAGTGATGCAGGGGGTAATGAAAAACTGTTTTTT.

The chain couples TRBV6-5 to TRBJ1-1, with D possibly TRBD1 on 6 matching bases. This CDR3 region has 14 residues. Looked up from germline, CDR1 is MNHEY and CDR2 is SVGAGI. Trimming took off 7 bases at V and 6 bases at J, with 18 bases between the two ends. In nucleotides, the CDR3 is TGTGCCAGCATTAGGCAGGGGCCGGGGGCTGAAGCTTTCTTT. This codes for CASIRQGPGAEAFF.

The chain has TRBV5-1 and TRBJ1-6; D is perhaps TRBD1 (6 bases). This CDR3 has 17 amino acids. V shed 0 bases and J shed 6 bases, with 16 bases lying between them. The germline gives CDR1 SGHRS, CDR2 YFSETQ. For the CDR3, the DNA is TGCGCCAGCAGCTTGGAAGGGACATACCCTTTTAATTCACCCCTCCACTTT. The encoded protein is CASSLEGTYPFNSPLHF. The entire variable domain, with the rest obtained from reference TRBV5-1 and TRBJ1-6, is as follows: KAGVTQTPRYLIKTRGQQVTLSCSPISGHRSVSWYQQTPGQGLQFLFEYFSETQRNKGNFPGRFSGRQFSNSRSEMNVSTLELGDSALYLCASSLEGTYPFNSPLHFGNGTRLTVT.

The gene calls are TRBV20-1 and TRBJ1-2; the D is unclear. Trimming left V 3 bases short and J 2 bases short, with 4 bases between. The CDR3 consists of 11 residues. Per germline, CDR1 DFQATT and CDR2 SNEGSKA (reference sequence). CDR3 region: CSASNNYGYTF. The CDR3 nucleotides are TGCAGTGCTAGTAACAACTATGGCTACACCTTC.

V usage is TRBV5-1 and J usage is TRBJ2-5, with D maybe TRBD2 (5 bases). CDR3 size: 14 residues. Between the trimmed V and J ends, which lost 0 bases and 4 bases, there was a span of 10 bases. Germline CDR1 SGHRS, CDR2 YFSETQ. The chain's CDR3 is CASSLAGVSETQYF. CDR3 DNA sequence: TGCGCCAGCAGCTTGGCCGGGGTATCAGAGACCCAGTACTTC.

The chain links TRBV28 to TRBJ2-1, with 9 nucleotides matching TRBD2. V trimming: 6 bases; J trimming: 6 bases; junction bases outside the gene matches: 9. The CDR3 has 15 amino acids. The germline V gene has CDR1 MDHEN and CDR2 SYDVKM. The DNA for the CDR3 is TGTGCCAGCAGCACCGCCGCGGGACTAGCCAATGAGCAGTTCTTC. Amino acids: CASSTAAGLANEQFF.

The genes are TRBV7-8 and TRBJ1-2; D possibly corresponds to TRBD1 (6 bases). With 5 bases removed from V and 4 bases from J, the gap between germline ends came to 11 bases. This CDR3 comprises 13 residues. Germline CDR1 reads SGHVS; CDR2 reads FQNEAQ. The chain's CDR3 is CASSSDRRYGYTF. The DNA for the CDR3 is TGTGCCAGCAGCAGCGACAGGCGCTATGGCTACACCTTC.

The chain recombines TRBV27 with TRBJ1-5, with D unresolved. Trimming shortened V by 5 bases and J by 11 bases, and 19 bases separated the two germline ends. The V gene's germline CDR1 is MNHEY and CDR2 SMNVEV (reference sequence). The CDR3 is made up of 14 amino acids. The CDR3 region has the DNA TGTGCCAGCAGTCCCAAGGACGGGTTCTCCACCCAGCATTTT. Its translation is CASSPKDGFSTQHF.

V usage is TRBV10-3 and J usage is TRBJ2-6, with 13 nucleotides matching TRBD2. CDR3 length equals 19 residues. V was clipped by 6 bases and J by 2 bases; unmatched bases: 10. Germline loops: CDR1 ENHRY, CDR2 SYGVKD. The CDR3, as DNA: TGTGCCATCAGGCCAGGGACTAGCGGGACGTCAACTGGGGCCAACGTCCTGACTTTC. Translation gives CAIRPGTSGTSTGANVLTF.

V and J are TRBV12-3 or TRBV12-4 and TRBJ2-1, with a weak D call TRBD2 (5 bases). The germline V and J ends were trimmed by 2 bases and 8 bases, with 10 bases remaining between them. The CDR3 is 13 residues long. The CDR3: CASSLSSFDEQFF. The CDR3 nucleotides read TGTGCCAGCAGTTTATCTAGCTTCGATGAGCAGTTCTTC.

The chain's CDR3 is CASSQQGGQPQHF. The DNA of the CDR3 is TGTGCCAGCAGCCAACAGGGGGGTCAGCCCCAGCATTTT. This chain connects TRBV7-6 to TRBJ1-5; TRBD1 agrees at 8 bases. Germline CDR1 SGHVS, CDR2 FNYEAQ. With 5 bases clipped from V and 6 bases from J, the junction kept 3 bases outside the gene matches. This CDR3 has 13 amino acids.

This clone has a single count. The V gene is TRBV5-1, the J gene TRBJ2-5, with D maybe TRBD1 (6 bases). The germline V gene has CDR1 SGHRS and CDR2 YFSETQ. This CDR3 spans 15 amino acids. The V end lost 4 bases, the J end lost 0 bases, and 13 bases lay between the germline ends. CDR3 region: CASSKQGGYQETQYF. DNA of the CDR3: TGCGCCAGCAGCAAACAGGGTGGATACCAAGAGACCCAGTACTTC.

The chain is built from TRBV4-1 and TRBJ2-7, with 11 bases that match TRBD1. Germline loops: CDR1 MGHRA, CDR2 YSYEKL. The CDR3 is made up of 16 amino acids. After removal of 4 bases from V and 4 bases from J, the junction contained 9 bases not matched to a gene. CDR3 sequence reads: CASSRQFGQGAYEQYF. For the CDR3, the DNA is TGCGCCAGCAGCCGCCAGTTCGGACAGGGGGCTTACGAGCAGTACTTC.

This sequence joins TRBV6-1 and TRBJ2-5, with TRBD2 identical over 7 bases. In germline, CDR1 is MNHNS, CDR2 SASEGT. This CDR3 has 13 residues. V shed 6 bases, J shed 5 bases, and the junction held 6 bases outside the gene matches. The CDR3 nucleotides are TGTGCCAGCAGCCAAGCGGGGTGGGAGACCCAGTACTTC. This sequence encodes CASSQAGWETQYF.

The chain employs TRBV7-9 and TRBJ1-2; TRBD1 might be the D (6 bases). Germline lookup yields CDR1 SEHNR and CDR2 FQNEAQ (reference sequence). V lost 4 bases, J lost 2 bases, and 20 bases lay in between. CDR3 length equals 17 residues. Written as DNA, the CDR3 is TGTGCCAGCAGCTCCGGGGGGGCCGAATCATGGAACTATGGCTACACCTTC. It is translated as CASSSGGAESWNYGYTF.

The chain couples TRBV5-1 to TRBJ2-7; D might be TRBD2 (5 bases). The germline V gene has CDR1 SGHRS and CDR2 YFSETQ. The V end lost 6 bases, the J end lost 4 bases, and 8 bases lay between the germline ends. The CDR3 spans 11 residues. CDR3 bases: TGCGCCAGCAAGAGGGAGTACGAGCAGTACTTC. Protein sequence: CASKREYEQYF. Based on the CDR3 plus reference TRBV5-1 and TRBJ2-7, the full variable domain is KAGVTQTPRYLIKTRGQQVTLSCSPISGHRSVSWYQQTPGQGLQFLFEYFSETQRNKGNFPGRFSGRQFSNSRSEMNVSTLELGDSALYLCASKREYEQYFGPGTRLTVT.